Listed below are T cell receptor beta chains from one sample, sequenced in a study of identical twins. TCRdb used MiXCR to reprocess the 5' RACE reads, holding one entry per CDR3 protein. Seen here are fewer than 250,000 distinct CDR3 sequences, 7% to 8.5% observed once, and the top ten hold around 5%. This sample also appeared in a second study, on yellow fever vaccine responses in identical twins.

Sequencing was done on a sample of CD8+ T cells sorted from blood. All receptors derive from a young woman in good health. Both conserved end residues are part of each CDR3. The D gene is left open where the match is weak. Rows may omit the clone size; those that give it use once, few, many or a size class.

TRBD2	TRBJ2-3	14	TRBV5-1	many	CASSSGLATNTQYF	TGCGCCAGCAGCTCAGGACTAGCGACGAATACGCAGTATTTT
TRBD2	TRBJ2-2	15	TRBV28	-	CASSPQTSGGGELFF	TGTGCCAGCAGTCCCCAGACTAGCGGGGGAGGGGAGCTGTTTTTT
-	TRBJ2-1	19	TRBV11-2	few	CASSLGRQGPSSSYNEQFF	TGTGCCAGCAGCTTAGGGAGGCAGGGGCCCTCCAGCTCCTACAATGAGCAGTTCTTC
-	TRBJ1-1	13	TRBV5-1	many	CASSLYKNTEAFF	TGCGCCAGCAGCCTATACAAGAACACTGAAGCTTTCTTT
-	TRBJ2-2	15	TRBV7-9	few	CASSFDYPNTGELFF	TGTGCCAGCAGCTTTGACTATCCGAACACCGGGGAGCTGTTTTTT
TRBD2	TRBJ2-2	18	TRBV7-7	-	CASSYRLAGVTNTGELFF	TGTGCCAGCAGCTATAGGCTAGCGGGGGTTACGAACACCGGGGAGCTGTTTTTT
-	TRBJ2-1	17	TRBV5-5	few	CASSLALRQSSYNEQFF	TGTGCCAGCAGCTTGGCGCTCCGTCAGAGCTCCTACAATGAGCAGTTCTTC
-	TRBJ2-3	16	TRBV7-9	few	CASSDAGAPSPDTQYF	TGTGCCAGCAGCGATGCAGGGGCTCCGAGCCCAGATACGCAGTATTTT
-	TRBJ2-1	10	TRBV6-5	few	CASGWKEQFF	TGTGCCAGCGGGTGGAAGGAGCAGTTCTTC
TRBD1	TRBJ1-2	15	TRBV5-6	-	CATHLGTGGPYGYTF	TGTGCCACCCATCTGGGGACAGGGGGCCCCTATGGCTACACCTTC
TRBD2	TRBJ2-3	16	TRBV3-1	many	CASSPAPSGGLDTQYF	TGTGCCAGCAGCCCCGCCCCTAGCGGGGGTCTAGATACGCAGTATTTT
TRBD2	TRBJ2-2	15	TRBV6-1	few	CASRAGTSSTGELFF	TGTGCCAGCAGGGCAGGGACTAGTAGCACCGGGGAGCTGTTTTTT
-	TRBJ2-7	16	TRBV7-3	-	CASSPAWRERPYEQYF	TGTGCCAGCAGCCCTGCGTGGAGGGAGCGGCCCTACGAGCAGTACTTC
-	TRBJ1-2	13	TRBV3-1	many	CASSQDRELGYTF	TGTGCCAGCAGCCAAGATCGGGAGTTGGGCTACACCTTC
-	TRBJ2-7	15	TRBV4-1	-	CASSQDGGGENEQYF	TGCGCCAGCAGCCAAGACGGGGGTGGAGAGAACGAGCAGTACTTC
TRBD1	TRBJ1-5	15	TRBV11-2	many	CASSATGNGNQPQHF	TGTGCCAGCAGCGCGACAGGGAATGGCAATCAGCCCCAGCATTTT
TRBD1	TRBJ1-5	17	TRBV7-9	many	CASRRDGTGGAGDPQHF	TGTGCCAGCAGACGAGATGGGACAGGGGGCGCGGGGGATCCCCAGCATTTT
-	TRBJ1-6	12	TRBV16	many	CASSRTGRALHF	TGTGCCAGCAGCCGTACAGGGAGGGCCCTCCACTTT
TRBD2	TRBJ2-3	18	TRBV4-2	many	CASSPRASGGEMPDTQYF	TGTGCCAGCAGCCCCCGGGCTAGCGGGGGGGAGATGCCAGATACGCAGTATTTT
-	TRBJ1-5	13	TRBV27	many	CASSERQNQPQHF	TGTGCCAGCAGTGAGAGGCAGAATCAGCCCCAGCATTTT
-	TRBJ1-6	16	TRBV5-5	few	CASSTATPVYNSPLHF	TGTGCCAGCAGCACGGCCACTCCGGTCTATAATTCACCCCTCCACTTT
-	TRBJ2-7	14	TRBV13	-	CASSLRATSYEQYF	TGTGCCAGCAGCTTAAGGGCCACCTCCTACGAGCAGTACTTC
-	TRBJ1-4	15	TRBV29-1	many	CSVEGASGVNEKLFF	TGCAGCGTTGAAGGGGCGAGCGGTGTTAATGAAAAACTGTTTTTT
TRBD1	TRBJ1-2	14	TRBV5-1	-	CASSLDRDSYGYTF	TGCGCCAGCAGCTTGGATAGGGACAGCTATGGCTACACCTTC
TRBD1	TRBJ1-1	14	TRBV28	many	CASSLTGGTTEAFF	TGTGCCAGCAGTCTAACAGGGGGGACCACTGAAGCTTTCTTT
-	TRBJ1-1	11	TRBV6-1	-	CASRGQLRAFF	TGTGCCAGCAGGGGACAACTGAGAGCTTTCTTT
-	TRBJ2-3	14	TRBV12-3/TRBV12-4	many	CASSFRGYTDTQYF	TGTGCCAGCAGTTTCAGGGGTTACACAGATACGCAGTATTTT
-	TRBJ1-2	15	TRBV7-9	many	CASSLVGGSNYGYTF	TGTGCCAGCAGCCTCGTGGGGGGCAGTAACTATGGCTACACCTTC
-	TRBJ2-7	15	TRBV20-1	few	CSASSNPEGFYEQYF	TGCAGTGCTAGCTCCAACCCGGAGGGGTTCTACGAGCAGTACTTC
-	TRBJ2-3	13	TRBV11-2	few	CASSFDHADTQYF	TGTGCCAGCAGCTTCGACCATGCAGATACGCAGTATTTT
TRBD2	TRBJ2-7	16	TRBV11-2	-	CASSSWGLAGGYEQYF	TGTGCCAGCAGCTCGTGGGGACTAGCGGGTGGCTACGAGCAGTACTTC
TRBD2	TRBJ2-5	13	TRBV12-3/TRBV12-4	many	CASSHGLAGVLYF	TGTGCCAGCAGTCACGGGCTAGCGGGAGTTCTGTACTTC
-	TRBJ2-7	14	TRBV29-1	-	CSVEDRGRGYEQYF	TGCAGCGTTGAAGATCGGGGGAGAGGCTACGAGCAGTACTTC
TRBD1	TRBJ2-2	20	TRBV6-2/TRBV6-3	few	CASSYGPGQGVGWNTGELFF	TGTGCCAGCAGTTACGGTCCGGGACAGGGTGTCGGGTGGAACACCGGGGAGCTGTTTTTT
TRBD2	TRBJ2-1	17	TRBV2	-	CASSESEAGGVYNEQFF	TGTGCCAGCAGTGAATCCGAAGCGGGGGGGGTATACAATGAGCAGTTCTTC
TRBD1	TRBJ2-1	17	TRBV4-1	many	CASSQAPHRGRGPEQFF	TGCGCCAGCAGCCAAGCACCCCACAGGGGGCGGGGGCCTGAGCAGTTCTTC
-	TRBJ2-4	16	TRBV29-1	many	CSVEDLGAQAKNIQYF	TGCAGCGTTGAAGATCTTGGGGCTCAGGCCAAAAACATTCAGTACTTC
-	TRBJ1-1	11	TRBV24-1	many	CATSLGTEAFF	TGTGCCACCAGTTTGGGAACTGAAGCTTTCTTT
-	TRBJ1-1	15	TRBV28	few	CASSLVPSGNTEAFF	TGTGCCAGCAGTTTAGTTCCTTCGGGGAACACTGAAGCTTTCTTT
TRBD1	TRBJ1-2	13	TRBV3-1	few	CASSHDRASGYTF	TGTGCCAGCAGCCACGACAGGGCTAGTGGCTACACCTTC
-	TRBJ2-3	13	TRBV29-1	many	CSVWGAGTDTQYF	TGCAGCGTTTGGGGGGCTGGCACAGATACGCAGTATTTT
-	TRBJ2-1	14	TRBV7-2	many	CASSLDGPLDEQFF	TGTGCCAGCAGCTTAGATGGGCCCCTGGATGAGCAGTTCTTC